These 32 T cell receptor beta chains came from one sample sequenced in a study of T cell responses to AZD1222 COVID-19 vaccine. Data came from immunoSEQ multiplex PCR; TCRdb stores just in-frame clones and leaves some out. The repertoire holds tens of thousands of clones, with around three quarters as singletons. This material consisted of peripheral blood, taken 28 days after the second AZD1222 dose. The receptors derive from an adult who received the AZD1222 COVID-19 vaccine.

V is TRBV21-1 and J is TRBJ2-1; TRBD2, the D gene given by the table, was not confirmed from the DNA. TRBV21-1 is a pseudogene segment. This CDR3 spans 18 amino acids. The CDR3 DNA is TGTGCCAGCAGCCCGTACCAGACTAGCGGGAGGGTTTACAATGAGCAGTTCTTC. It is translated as CASSPYQTSGRVYNEQFF.

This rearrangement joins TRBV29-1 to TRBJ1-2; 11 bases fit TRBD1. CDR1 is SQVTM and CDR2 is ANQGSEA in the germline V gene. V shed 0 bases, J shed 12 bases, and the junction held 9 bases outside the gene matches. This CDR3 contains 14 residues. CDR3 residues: CSVEDNRGTGGNTF. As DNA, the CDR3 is TGCAGCGTTGAAGATAATCGCGGGACAGGGGGAAACACCTTC.

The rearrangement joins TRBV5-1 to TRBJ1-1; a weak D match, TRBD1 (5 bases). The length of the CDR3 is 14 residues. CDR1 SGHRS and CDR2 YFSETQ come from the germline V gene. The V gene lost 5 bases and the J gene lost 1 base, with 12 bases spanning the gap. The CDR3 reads CASRKGPTNTEAFF. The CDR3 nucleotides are TGCGCCAGCAGGAAGGGACCCACGAACACTGAAGCTTTCTTT.

CDR3 in amino acids: CASSAALRGREYGYTF. The CDR3 region has the DNA TGTGCCAGCAGTGCAGCCTTAAGGGGGCGCGAGTATGGCTACACCTTC. The gene calls are TRBV6-1 and TRBJ1-2, with 7 nucleotides matching TRBD1. The germline CDR1 and CDR2 sequences are MNHNS and SASEGT. Trimming at V came to 4 bases and at J to 5 bases, leaving 13 bases not matched to a gene. The CDR3 length is 16 residues.

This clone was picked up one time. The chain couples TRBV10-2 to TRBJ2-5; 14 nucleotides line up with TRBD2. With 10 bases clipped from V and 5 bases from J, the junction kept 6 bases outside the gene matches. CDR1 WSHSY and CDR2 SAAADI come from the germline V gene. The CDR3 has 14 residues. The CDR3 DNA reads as TGCGCCACCAGACTAGCGGGGGGGTCCGAGACCCAGTACTTC. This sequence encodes CATRLAGGSETQYF.

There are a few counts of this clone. Written as DNA, the CDR3 is TGCAGTGCTAGTCGTGGGGCGGGGTATGGCTACACCTTC. As protein: CSASRGAGYGYTF. The chain carries TRBV20-1 and TRBJ1-2; D possibly corresponds to TRBD1 (5 bases). CDR1 DFQATT and CDR2 SNEGSKA come from the germline V gene (reference sequence). V was cut by 3 bases and J by 5 bases, with 13 bases left in between. The CDR3 is 13 residues long.

The CDR3 bases are TGCAGCGTTGAAGGGGCTAGCGGGCACACCTACGAGCAGTACTTC. It translates to CSVEGASGHTYEQYF. This rearrangement joins TRBV29-1 to TRBJ2-7, with 8 bases matching TRBD2. The V gene's germline CDR1 is SQVTM and CDR2 ANQGSEA. The J segment lost 2 bases and the V segment lost 1 base, leaving 7 bases of the junction unmatched. The CDR3 contains 15 residues.

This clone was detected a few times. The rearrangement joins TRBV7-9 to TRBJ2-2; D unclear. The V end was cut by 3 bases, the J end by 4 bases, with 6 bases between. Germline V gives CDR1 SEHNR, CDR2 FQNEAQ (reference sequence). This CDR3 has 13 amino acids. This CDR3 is CASSFERTGELFF. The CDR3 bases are TGTGCCAGCAGCTTCGAGCGCACCGGGGAGCTGTTTTTT.

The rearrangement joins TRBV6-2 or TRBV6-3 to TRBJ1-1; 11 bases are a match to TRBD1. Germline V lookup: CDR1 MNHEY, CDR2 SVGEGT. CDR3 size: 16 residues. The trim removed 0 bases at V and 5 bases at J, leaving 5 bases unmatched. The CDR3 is CASSYSRTGGGTEAFF. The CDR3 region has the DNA TGTGCCAGCAGTTACTCGAGGACAGGGGGCGGTACTGAAGCTTTCTTT.

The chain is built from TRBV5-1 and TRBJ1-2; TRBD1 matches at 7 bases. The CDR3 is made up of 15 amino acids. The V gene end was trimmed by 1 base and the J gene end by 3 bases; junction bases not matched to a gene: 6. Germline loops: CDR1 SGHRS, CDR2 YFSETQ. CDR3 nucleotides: TGCGCCAGCAGCTTGAGCGGACAGGCGGACTATGGCTACACCTTC. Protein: CASSLSGQADYGYTF.

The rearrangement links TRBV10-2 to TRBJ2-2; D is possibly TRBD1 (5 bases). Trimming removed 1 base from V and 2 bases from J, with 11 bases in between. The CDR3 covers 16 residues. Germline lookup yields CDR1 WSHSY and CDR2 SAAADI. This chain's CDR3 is CASSEYVTDNTGELFF. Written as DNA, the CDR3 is TGCGCCAGCAGTGAGTACGTGACAGACAACACCGGGGAGCTGTTTTTT.

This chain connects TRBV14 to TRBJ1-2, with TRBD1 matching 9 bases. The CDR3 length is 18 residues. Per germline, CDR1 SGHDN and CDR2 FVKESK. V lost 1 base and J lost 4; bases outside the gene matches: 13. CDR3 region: CASSQAIGVTGGGYGYTF. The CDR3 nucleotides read TGTGCCAGCAGCCAAGCTATTGGGGTAACAGGGGGCGGCTATGGCTACACCTTC.

In DNA form, the CDR3 reads TGTGCTAGTGGTTTGGTGTGGACAGGGGGCTCTGGGGCCAACGTCCTGACTTTC. This encodes CASGLVWTGGSGANVLTF. The J gene is TRBJ2-6, the V gene TRBV12-5, with TRBD1 matching 10 bases. The germline V gene has CDR1 LGHNT and CDR2 FRNRAP. The V gene end was trimmed by 0 bases and the J gene end by 0 bases; junction bases not matched to a gene: 2. CDR3 size: 18 residues. The variable domain in full, with the rest retrieved from reference TRBV12-5 and TRBJ2-6, is DARVTQTPRHKVTEMGQEVTMRCQPILGHNTVFWYRQTMMQGLELLAYFRNRAPLDDSGMPKDRFSAEMPDATLATLKIQPSEPRDSAVYFCASGLVWTGGSGANVLTFGAGSRLTVL.

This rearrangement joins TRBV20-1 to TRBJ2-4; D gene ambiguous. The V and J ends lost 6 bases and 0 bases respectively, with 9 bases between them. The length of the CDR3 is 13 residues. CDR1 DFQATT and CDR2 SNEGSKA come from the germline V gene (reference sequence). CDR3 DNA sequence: TGCAGTGCAAGTCAAATAGCCAAAAACATTCAGTACTTC. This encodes CSASQIAKNIQYF.

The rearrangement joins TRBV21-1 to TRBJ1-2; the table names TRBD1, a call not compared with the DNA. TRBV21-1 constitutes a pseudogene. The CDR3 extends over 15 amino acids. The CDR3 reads CASSRRQGSRYGYTF. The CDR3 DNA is TGTGCCAGCAGCAGAAGACAGGGGTCGCGCTATGGCTACACCTTC.

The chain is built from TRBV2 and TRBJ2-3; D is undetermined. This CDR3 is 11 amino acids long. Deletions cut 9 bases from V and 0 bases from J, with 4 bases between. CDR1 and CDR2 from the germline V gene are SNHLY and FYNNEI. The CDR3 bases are TGTGCCAGGTCGAGCACAGATACGCAGTATTTT. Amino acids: CARSSTDTQYF.

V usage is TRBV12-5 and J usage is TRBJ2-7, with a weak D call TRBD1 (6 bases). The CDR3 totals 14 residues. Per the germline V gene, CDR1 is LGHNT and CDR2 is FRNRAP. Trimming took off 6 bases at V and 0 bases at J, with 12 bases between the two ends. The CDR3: CASGQGFSSYEQYF. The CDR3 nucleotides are TGTGCTAGTGGACAGGGTTTCTCCTCCTACGAGCAGTACTTC.

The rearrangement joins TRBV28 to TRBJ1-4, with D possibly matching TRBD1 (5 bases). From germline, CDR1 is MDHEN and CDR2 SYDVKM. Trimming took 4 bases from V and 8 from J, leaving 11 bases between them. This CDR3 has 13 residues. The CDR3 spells CASSSGGKEKLFF. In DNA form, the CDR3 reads TGTGCCAGCAGTTCGGGGGGTAAGGAAAAACTGTTTTTT.

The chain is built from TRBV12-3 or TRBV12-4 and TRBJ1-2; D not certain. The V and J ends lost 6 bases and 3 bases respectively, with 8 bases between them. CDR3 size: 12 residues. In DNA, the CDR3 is TGTGCCAGCAGGACTGGGTACTATGGCTACACCTTC. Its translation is CASRTGYYGYTF.

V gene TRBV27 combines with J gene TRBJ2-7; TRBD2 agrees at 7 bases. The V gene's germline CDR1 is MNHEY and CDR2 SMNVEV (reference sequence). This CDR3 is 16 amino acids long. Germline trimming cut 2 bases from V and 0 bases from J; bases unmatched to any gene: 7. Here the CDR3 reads CASSLKGGGLSYEQYF. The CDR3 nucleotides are TGTGCCAGCAGTTTAAAGGGCGGGGGACTCTCCTACGAGCAGTACTTC.

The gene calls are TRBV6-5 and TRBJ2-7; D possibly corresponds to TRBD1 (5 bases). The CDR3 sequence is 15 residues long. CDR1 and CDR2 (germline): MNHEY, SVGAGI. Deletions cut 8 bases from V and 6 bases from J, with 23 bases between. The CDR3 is CASHQTTTVPSEQYF. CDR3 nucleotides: TGTGCCAGCCACCAGACAACGACAGTCCCCTCCGAGCAGTACTTC.

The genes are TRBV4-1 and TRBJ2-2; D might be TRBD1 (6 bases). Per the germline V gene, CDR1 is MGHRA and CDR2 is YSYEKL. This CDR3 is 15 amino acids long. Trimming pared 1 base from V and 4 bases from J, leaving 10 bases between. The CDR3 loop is CASSQVGTSTGELFF. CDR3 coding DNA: TGCGCCAGCAGCCAAGTCGGGACAAGCACCGGGGAGCTGTTTTTT.

CDR3 region: CASSPIPAGGGGYTF. CDR3 bases: TGTGCCAGCAGCCCTATCCCGGCAGGGGGCGGTGGCTACACCTTC. The chain couples TRBV28 to TRBJ1-2, with 8 bases that match TRBD1. This CDR3 comprises 15 residues. Losses at the gene ends were 6 bases for V and 7 bases for J; bases not matched to a gene: 13. Germline V gene data show CDR1 as MDHEN and CDR2 as SYDVKM.

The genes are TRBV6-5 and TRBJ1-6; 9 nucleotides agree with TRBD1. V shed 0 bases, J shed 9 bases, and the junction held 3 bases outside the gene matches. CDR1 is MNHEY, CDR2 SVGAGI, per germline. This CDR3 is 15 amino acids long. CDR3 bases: TGTGCCAGCAGTTACTCCGGGACAGGGAGTTCACCCCTCCACTTT. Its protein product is CASSYSGTGSSPLHF.

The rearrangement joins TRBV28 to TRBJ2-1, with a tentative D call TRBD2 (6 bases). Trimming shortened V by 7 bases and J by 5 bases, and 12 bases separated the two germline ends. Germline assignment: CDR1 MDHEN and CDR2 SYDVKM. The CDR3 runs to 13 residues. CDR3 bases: TGTGCCAGCACTACCCGGGGGAACAATGAGCAGTTCTTC. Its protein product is CASTTRGNNEQFF.

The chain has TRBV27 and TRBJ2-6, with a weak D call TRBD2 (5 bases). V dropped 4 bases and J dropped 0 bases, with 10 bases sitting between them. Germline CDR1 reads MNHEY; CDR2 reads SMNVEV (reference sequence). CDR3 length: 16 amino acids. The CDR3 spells CASSSSSISGANVLTF. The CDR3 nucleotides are TGTGCCAGCAGTTCTAGCTCGATCTCTGGGGCCAACGTCCTGACTTTC. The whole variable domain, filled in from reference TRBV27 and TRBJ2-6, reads EAQVTQNPRYLITVTGKKLTVTCSQNMNHEYMSWYRQDPGLGLRQIYYSMNVEVTDKGDVPEGYKVSRKEKRNFPLILESPSPNQTSLYFCASSSSSISGANVLTFGAGSRLTVL.

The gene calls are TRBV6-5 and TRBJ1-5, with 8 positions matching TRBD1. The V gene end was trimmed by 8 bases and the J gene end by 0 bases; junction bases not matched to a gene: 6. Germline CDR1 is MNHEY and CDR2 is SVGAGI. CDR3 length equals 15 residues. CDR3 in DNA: TGTGCCAGCGGGAACAGGGGGAGTAGCAATCAGCCCCAGCATTTT. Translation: CASGNRGSSNQPQHF.

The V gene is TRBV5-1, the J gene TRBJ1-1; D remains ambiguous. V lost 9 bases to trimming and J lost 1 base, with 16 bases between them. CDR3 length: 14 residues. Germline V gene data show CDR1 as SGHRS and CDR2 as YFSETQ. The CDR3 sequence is CATSPGLGNTEAFF. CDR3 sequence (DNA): TGCGCCACCTCCCCCGGGTTGGGGAACACTGAAGCTTTCTTT.

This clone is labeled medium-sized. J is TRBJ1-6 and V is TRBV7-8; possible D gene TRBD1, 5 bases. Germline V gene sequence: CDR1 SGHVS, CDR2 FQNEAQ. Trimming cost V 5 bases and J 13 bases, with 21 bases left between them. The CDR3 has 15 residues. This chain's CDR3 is CASSPQVELGFPLHF. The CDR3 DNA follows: TGTGCCAGCAGCCCACAGGTTGAGCTGGGGTTCCCCCTCCACTTT.

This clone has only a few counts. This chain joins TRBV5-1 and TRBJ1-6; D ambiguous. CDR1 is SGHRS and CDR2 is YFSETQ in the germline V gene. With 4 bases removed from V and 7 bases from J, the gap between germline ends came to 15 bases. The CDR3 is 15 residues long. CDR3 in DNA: TGCGCCAGCAGCCCCCAACCAACTGAGAATTCACCCCTCCACTTT. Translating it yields CASSPQPTENSPLHF.

In nucleotides, the CDR3 is TGTGCCAGCAGCTACCGAAACCCCTACGAGCAGTACGTC. It is translated as CASSYRNPYEQYV. This chain joins TRBV11-2 and TRBJ2-7; D not certain. The CDR3 covers 13 residues. The V gene lost 4 bases and the J gene lost 2 bases, with 9 bases spanning the gap. Per the germline V gene, CDR1 is SGHAT and CDR2 is FQNNGV.

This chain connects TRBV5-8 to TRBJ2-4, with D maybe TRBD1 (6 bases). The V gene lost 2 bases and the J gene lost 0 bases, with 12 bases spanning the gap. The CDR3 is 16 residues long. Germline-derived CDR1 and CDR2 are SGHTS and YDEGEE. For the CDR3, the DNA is TGTGCCAGCAGCTTCGGGACATTAATAGCCAAAAACATTCAGTACTTC. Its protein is CASSFGTLIAKNIQYF.